This entry describes one TCR beta chain. What it recognizes is unknown. This specimen belongs to a study of cytomegalovirus exposure and HLA in healthy donors. Findings and caveats of the study: Later on, an analysis tied approximately 17,000 TCR beta sequences to HLA alleles at 0.05 false discovery rate. Cytomegalovirus association was assigned to 150 to 200 TCR beta chains. Solely CMV serostatus was available to characterize immune exposure.

Donors consisted of healthy bone marrow donors. Germline assignment: CDR1 SGHNT and CDR2 YYREEE (reference sequence). Deletions cut 4 bases from V and 6 bases from J, with 15 bases between. The CDR3 is 14 amino acids. Primers: 60 Vbeta forward and 13 Jbeta reverse. TCRdb's copy holds only in-frame clones and misses some; the assay was immunoSEQ multiplex PCR. The repertoire includes 150,000 to 200,000 clones, roughly 77% of them detected once, and around 7.7% sits in the top ten. The V gene is TRBV5-4, the J gene TRBJ2-3; tentative D call: TRBD1 (6 bases). The sample was PBMCs. The sequence derives from a woman in her forties in good health and CMV-seropositive. CDR3 sequence: CASSPFTQGDTQYF. CDR3 bases: TGTGCCAGCAGCCCTTTTACCCAGGGGGATACGCAGTATTTT.